The clone carrying this T cell receptor beta chain showed up just a few times. PCR involved 60 Vbeta and 13 Jbeta primers. Measured with immunoSEQ multiplex PCR; TCRdb has only the in-frame clones, and not every one. Among about 160,000 clones listed, 65% to 85% were seen once. The data originate from a study of cytomegalovirus exposure and HLA in healthy donors. About the study: Among about 400 genotyped donors, approximately 80% fell in the Caucasian-associated ancestry cluster.

Germline CDR1 reads SGHTS; CDR2 reads YDEGEE. The CDR3 loop spans 18 amino acids. Unmatched junction bases numbered 10, after V lost 0 bases and J lost 2 bases. This receptor was taken from a male donor in good health and CMV-seronegative. Sequencing was done on a sample of PBMCs. The chain uses TRBV5-8 and TRBJ2-3; TRBD2 agrees at 9 bases. The CDR3 sequence: CASSLGVAGDTITDTQYF. The DNA for the CDR3 is TGTGCCAGCAGCTTGGGGGTAGCGGGGGACACAATCACAGATACGCAGTATTTT.